Reported below is one T cell receptor beta chain. Which antigen it targets is not known. One base away there is no much larger clone; base qualities are not given. The data were obtained in a study of T-cell memory formation after mild COVID-19 (dated by TCRdb to about 2021). Broadly, across the study: TCR sequence clusters from the two donors were largely donor specific. In a couple of donors, T-cell clones that expanded and contracted after mild COVID-19 were tracked by sequencing TCRalpha and TCRbeta repertoires over time. The cohort was made up of two young adult volunteers, one female and one male, who were previously healthy.

V drops 1 base and J drops 4 bases, leaving 14 bases in between. As encoded in the germline V gene, CDR1 is MGHRA while CDR2 is YSYEKL. The CDR3 spans 16 residues, from the cysteine through the phenylalanine. The DNA shown is the 48-base CDR3, in frame from base 1. The investigation overall reported the following: Some responding clones were found in pre-infection memory, which suggests that pre-existing cross-reactive memory T cells took part in the SARS-CoV-2 response. Whether the second-wave clones peaking on day 37 were SARS-CoV-2 specific was not confirmed. Balanced CD4/CD8 phenotypes were observed for clones contracting from day 15 to 85, whereas a bias towards CD4+ was observed for a second wave of clones expanding from day 15 to 37. Contracting CD4+ clones turned up mainly in the CM and EM memory subsets, whereas EMRA was where CD8+ clones were enriched. The study covered only two mild cases, and larger cohorts including severe cases with pre-infection samples were considered necessary.

PBMCs were isolated by Ficoll-Paque density gradient centrifugation. Sequencing relied on an Illumina NovaSeq 6000. Using 5'RACE with constant-segment primers, TCRalpha and TCRbeta cDNA libraries were constructed, with sample barcodes and unique molecular identifiers added in the process. RNA was extracted from every sample with Trizol reagent. Amplification of the libraries took two PCR steps, and the second step added a second sample barcode plus Illumina TruSeq adapters. Libraries were sequenced on an Illumina NovaSeq with 2 x 150 bp paired-end reads. In the authors' own workflow: Demultiplexing of reads and collapsing into UMI-guided consensus sequences were performed with migec v1.2.7. With mixcr v2.1.11, UMI consensuses were aligned to TRA and TRB V and J templates and assembled into clonotypes. Expanded or contracted clonotypes were those called significant by both edgeR and NoisET, with noise models trained on biological replicates. For edgeR calls, a false discovery rate-adjusted p below 0.01 and a log2 fold-change threshold of 1 were applied. PCA with hierarchical clustering of max-normalized trajectories of the 1000 most abundant clonotypes was used as exploratory dynamics analysis. The CD4 or CD8 phenotype of responding clones was assigned using the separately sequenced CD4+ and CD8+ repertoires. The raw public data were reprocessed by TCRdb itself: fastp quality trimming at Q25, MiXCR clonotype calling, in-frame beta chains only. Duplicate CDR3 protein sequences are folded into a single record with the most common DNA and genes. These V and J calls rely on TCRdb rather than the paper's analysis. A total of about 260,000 distinct CDR3 sequences appear in this sample, 15% to 20% of them only once. The ten largest make up approximately 23% of the sample.

The sample was PBMCs or a T cell subset sorted from them (not recorded which). This receptor chain uses TRBV4-1 and TRBJ1-5; the D gene is perhaps TRBD1, from 5 matching bases. This TCR was recovered from a man between 18 and 35 years old who had mild COVID-19 (a few samples of this study predate the infection). The sample titles of this study are shuffled in the database, so cell type and time point are left out; the donor was told from shared clones. The bases read TGCGCCAGCAGCCAAGCAGCCAAGGGGAGGAATCAGCCCCAGCATTTT. Its protein is CASSQAAKGRNQPQHF.